The clone carrying this T cell receptor beta chain was seen more than once but under ten times. These data belong to a study of blood T cell repertoires in COVID-19. On the study more broadly: Nucleic acid was either cDNA or gDNA, and it came from T cells, B-cell-depleted T cells, or PBMCs.

The data were produced by immunoSEQ multiplex PCR, yet TCRdb's version contains in-frame clones alone and is incomplete. Among more than 35,000 clones listed, less than 70% were seen once. CDR3 length: 16 amino acids. Germline V gene sequence: CDR1 SGHTA, CDR2 FQGNSA. V lost 1 base to trimming and J lost 0 bases, with 10 bases between them. The specimen was peripheral blood. This clonotype was obtained from a man older than 75 with acute or convalescent COVID-19. The V and J genes are TRBV7-2 and TRBJ1-3; no firm D call. CDR3 nucleotide sequence: TGTGCCAGCAGCTTAGGTCGGAGAAGCTCTGGAAACACCATATATTTT. It is translated as CASSLGRRSSGNTIYF.